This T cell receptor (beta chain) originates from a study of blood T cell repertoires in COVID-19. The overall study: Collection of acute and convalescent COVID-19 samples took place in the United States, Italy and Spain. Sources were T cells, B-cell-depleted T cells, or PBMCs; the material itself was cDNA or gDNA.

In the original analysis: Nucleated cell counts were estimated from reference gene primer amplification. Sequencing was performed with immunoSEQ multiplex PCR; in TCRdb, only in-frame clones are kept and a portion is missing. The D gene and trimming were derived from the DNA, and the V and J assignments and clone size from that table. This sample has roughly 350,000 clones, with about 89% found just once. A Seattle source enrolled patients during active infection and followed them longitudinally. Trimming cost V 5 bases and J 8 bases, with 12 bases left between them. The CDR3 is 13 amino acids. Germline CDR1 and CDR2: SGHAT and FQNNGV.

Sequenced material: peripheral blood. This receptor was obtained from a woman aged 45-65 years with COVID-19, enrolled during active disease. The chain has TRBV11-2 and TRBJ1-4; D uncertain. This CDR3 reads CASSTPHWEKLFF. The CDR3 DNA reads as TGTGCCAGCAGCACCCCCCACTGGGAAAAACTGTTTTTT.